What follows are 30 T cell receptor beta chains derived from one specimen sequenced in a study of cytomegalovirus exposure and HLA in healthy donors. Data came from immunoSEQ multiplex PCR; TCRdb stores just in-frame clones and leaves some out. The sample consists of approximately 50,000 clones, about 88% of them appearing once. The sequenced sample consisted of PBMCs. These receptor sequences come from a woman under 40 in good health and CMV-seronegative.

This chain connects TRBV5-6 to TRBJ2-5, with a weak D call TRBD1 (5 bases). Trimming took 0 bases from V and 2 from J, leaving 14 bases between them. Germline lookup yields CDR1 SGHDT and CDR2 YYEEEE. The CDR3 sequence is 16 residues long. In nucleotides, the CDR3 is TGTGCCAGCAGCTTGGGTCAGGGATACTTTCAAGAGACCCAGTACTTC. It specifies CASSLGQGYFQETQYF.

This chain connects TRBV27 to TRBJ1-4; TRBD1 might be the D (5 bases). This CDR3 region has 14 residues. Trimming removed 8 bases from V and 3 bases from J, with 13 bases in between. CDR1 is MNHEY and CDR2 is SMNVEV in the germline V gene (reference sequence). The CDR3 loop is CASRGGRPNEKLFF. The CDR3 DNA follows: TGTGCCAGCCGGGGGGGAAGGCCTAATGAAAAACTGTTTTTT.

The J gene is TRBJ2-2, the V gene TRBV7-2; D gene ambiguous. Germline values: CDR1 SGHTA, CDR2 FQGNSA. Between the trimmed V and J ends, which lost 2 bases and 4 bases, there was a span of 8 bases. This CDR3 is 14 amino acids long. The CDR3 is CASSLLPGTGELFF. In DNA form, the CDR3 reads TGTGCCAGCAGCTTACTGCCGGGCACCGGGGAGCTGTTTTTT.

The chain recombines TRBV5-4 with TRBJ2-3; D possibly corresponds to TRBD1 (5 bases). The length of the CDR3 is 16 residues. Germline assignment: CDR1 SGHNT and CDR2 YYREEE (reference sequence). Trimming shortened V by 4 bases and J by 3 bases, and 18 bases separated the two germline ends. CDR3 sequence: CASSPRVTATTDTQYF. The CDR3 region has the DNA TGTGCCAGCAGCCCCCGAGTGACAGCAACTACAGATACGCAGTATTTT.

The genes are TRBV2 and TRBJ1-2; 8 nucleotides match TRBD1. Trimming at V came to 5 bases and at J to 8 bases, leaving 13 bases not matched to a gene. Germline loops: CDR1 SNHLY, CDR2 FYNNEI. This CDR3 contains 15 residues. The CDR3 spells CASSPHDRGPRGYTF. The CDR3 DNA follows: TGTGCCAGCAGTCCCCATGACAGGGGTCCCAGGGGCTACACCTTC.

The CDR3 loop is CASSPPGLAGGHNNEQFF. The DNA for the CDR3 is TGTGCCAGCAGCCCTCCCGGACTAGCGGGAGGACACAACAATGAGCAGTTCTTC. J is TRBJ2-1 and V is TRBV7-2, with 14 bases matching TRBD2. Trimming removed 5 bases from V and 5 bases from J; junction bases left unmatched: 11. The CDR3 runs to 18 residues. Germline V gene data show CDR1 as SGHTA and CDR2 as FQGNSA.

The CDR3 spells CASSYGAGVDEQFF. For the CDR3, the DNA is TGTGCCAGCAGTTACGGAGCGGGAGTGGATGAGCAGTTCTTC. The J gene is TRBJ2-1, the V gene TRBV6-5, with 8 nucleotides matching TRBD2. CDR1 is MNHEY and CDR2 is SVGAGI in the germline V gene. Losses at the gene ends were 2 bases for V and 8 bases for J; bases not matched to a gene: 5. The CDR3 is 14 residues long.

This chain joins TRBV6-5 and TRBJ1-2; 7 bases map to TRBD1. With V trimmed by 2 bases and J by 8 bases, 5 bases remained unmatched. This CDR3 spans 13 amino acids. CDR1 and CDR2 (germline): MNHEY, SVGAGI. CDR3 in amino acids: CASSYEGAGGYTF. CDR3 nucleotide sequence: TGTGCCAGCAGTTACGAGGGGGCTGGAGGCTACACCTTC.

The chain carries TRBV5-4 and TRBJ2-1, with TRBD2 as a possible D gene (5 bases). Germline values: CDR1 SGHNT, CDR2 YYREEE (reference sequence). Deletions cut 4 bases from V and 8 bases from J, with 19 bases between. The CDR3 extends over 15 amino acids. The CDR3 sequence is CASSPARRTGDEQFF. DNA of the CDR3: TGTGCCAGCAGCCCGGCCCGGCGGACCGGGGATGAGCAGTTCTTC.

J is TRBJ2-1 and V is TRBV4-2; 7 bases line up with TRBD2. With V trimmed by 4 bases and J by 5 bases, 8 bases remained unmatched. The CDR3 consists of 15 residues. Germline V CDR1 and CDR2: LGHNA, YNFKEQ. The CDR3 nucleotides are TGTGCCAGCAGCCCCGGGGCTAGCGGTGACAATGAGCAGTTCTTC. Amino acid sequence: CASSPGASGDNEQFF.

J is TRBJ1-4 and V is TRBV28, with 7 positions matching TRBD1. The CDR3 length is 15 residues. Trimming at V came to 4 bases and at J to 7 bases, leaving 9 bases not matched to a gene. CDR1 and CDR2 from the germline V gene are MDHEN and SYDVKM. For the CDR3, the DNA is TGTGCCAGCAGTTCCCCGACAGGGTTGGCTGAAAAACTGTTTTTT. This codes for CASSSPTGLAEKLFF.

The V gene is TRBV28, the J gene TRBJ2-7; TRBD1 is a possible D gene (6 bases). The V gene's germline CDR1 is MDHEN and CDR2 SYDVKM. The CDR3 sequence is 14 residues long. Trimming stripped 2 bases from V and 2 bases from J, with 10 bases between. The CDR3 reads CASSLTGPTYEQYF. CDR3 coding DNA: TGTGCCAGCAGTTTAACAGGGCCCACCTACGAGCAGTACTTC. The complete variable domain, with remaining parts taken from reference TRBV28 and TRBJ2-7, reads DVKVTQSSRYLVKRTGEKVFLECVQDMDHENMFWYRQDPGLGLRLIYFSYDVKMKEKGDIPEGYSVSREKKERFSLILESASTNQTSMYLCASSLTGPTYEQYFGPGTRLTVT.

CDR3 region: CASSQNTKKRIQYF. CDR3 DNA sequence: TGTGCCAGCAGTCAAAATACAAAGAAGCGAATTCAGTACTTC. The chain uses TRBV5-8 and TRBJ2-4; D unclear. Germline V gene data show CDR1 as SGHTS and CDR2 as YDEGEE. The CDR3 contains 14 residues. Between the trimmed V and J ends, which lost 5 bases and 10 bases, there was a span of 19 bases.

The chain links TRBV5-6 to TRBJ1-2, with D perhaps matching TRBD1 (5 bases). The germline CDR1 and CDR2 sequences are SGHDT and YYEEEE. V was trimmed by 1 base and J by 7 bases, leaving 11 bases between them. CDR3 length equals 13 residues. The CDR3 DNA follows: TGTGCCAGCAGCTTGAGGCGGGGGGTTGGCTACACCTTC. It translates to CASSLRRGVGYTF.

The V and J genes are TRBV9 and TRBJ2-5; 7 bases fit TRBD2. The CDR3 has 14 residues. In germline, CDR1 is SGDLS, CDR2 YYNGEE. J gave up 3 bases and V 2 bases, and 4 bases lay outside the gene matches. CDR3 protein: CASSVGLPKETQYF. Written as DNA, the CDR3 is TGTGCCAGCAGCGTGGGACTACCAAAAGAGACCCAGTACTTC.

V and J are TRBV7-8 and TRBJ2-5, with D maybe TRBD2 (5 bases). The CDR3 covers 16 residues. CDR1 SGHVS and CDR2 FQNEAQ come from the germline V gene. Trimming took off 1 base at V and 2 bases at J, with 14 bases between the two ends. This chain's CDR3 is CASSLVAVSGQETQYF. Written as DNA, the CDR3 is TGTGCCAGCAGCTTAGTGGCGGTCAGCGGACAAGAGACCCAGTACTTC.

The rearrangement uses TRBV5-4 and TRBJ2-3; D possibly corresponds to TRBD2 (6 bases). CDR3 length equals 14 residues. V shed 4 bases and J shed 8 bases, with 17 bases lying between them. CDR1 and CDR2 (germline): SGHNT, YYREEE (reference sequence). The DNA of the CDR3 is TGTGCCAGCAGCCGGGACTCCGGGTCTGGTACGCAGTATTTT. This sequence encodes CASSRDSGSGTQYF.

The V and J genes are TRBV6-6 and TRBJ2-2, with D tentatively TRBD1 (5 bases). The V and J ends lost 7 bases and 4 bases respectively, with 7 bases between them. The CDR3 extends over 12 amino acids. Germline V gene data show CDR1 as MNHNY and CDR2 as SVGAGI (reference sequence). The CDR3 sequence is CASKDSTGELFF. The CDR3 DNA reads TGTGCCAGCAAAGACAGCACCGGGGAGCTGTTTTTT.

The chain couples TRBV27 to TRBJ2-1, with 9 nucleotides matching TRBD2. The CDR3 totals 15 residues. CDR1 MNHEY and CDR2 SMNVEV come from the germline V gene (reference sequence). J was trimmed by 9 bases and V by 3 bases; bases with no gene match: 9. For the CDR3, the DNA is TGTGCCAGCAGTTTTTATAGCGGGAGCGATGGTGAGCAGTTCTTC. Protein product: CASSFYSGSDGEQFF.

The chain carries TRBV5-1 and TRBJ1-2; TRBD1 matches 10 bases. Germline trimming cut 4 bases from V and 6 bases from J; bases unmatched to any gene: 9. This CDR3 is 15 amino acids long. CDR1 is SGHRS, CDR2 YFSETQ, per germline. The CDR3 sequence: CASSPGQGMRNGYTF. CDR3 nucleotides: TGCGCCAGCAGCCCGGGACAGGGGATGCGCAATGGCTACACCTTC.

The chain has TRBV19 and TRBJ1-1, with D perhaps TRBD1 (5 bases). This CDR3 has 15 amino acids. V was cut by 6 bases and J by 0 bases, with 14 bases left in between. Per germline, CDR1 LNHDA and CDR2 SQIVND (reference sequence). CDR3 sequence reads: CASRGWGSLNTEAFF. The CDR3 DNA reads as TGTGCCAGTAGGGGGTGGGGCAGCTTGAACACTGAAGCTTTCTTT.

This chain links TRBV6-5 with TRBJ1-1, with D maybe TRBD1 (6 bases). This CDR3 is built from 14 residues. In germline, CDR1 is MNHEY, CDR2 SVGAGI. The V end lost 3 bases, the J end lost 6 bases, and 14 bases lay between the germline ends. As DNA, the CDR3 is TGTGCCAGCAGTTATCTACAGGGAGTATCTGAAGCTTTCTTT. This codes for CASSYLQGVSEAFF.

This clone has only a few counts. CDR3 in DNA: TGTGCCATCAGTGATAGAGGTGATGGACAGGGGGCTCGGGGCTACACCTTC. Translation: CAISDRGDGQGARGYTF. The genes are TRBV10-3 and TRBJ1-2; 11 nucleotides align to TRBD1. The CDR3 is 17 amino acids. The V gene's germline CDR1 is ENHRY and CDR2 SYGVKD. The J segment lost 8 bases and the V segment lost 3 bases, leaving 14 bases of the junction unmatched.

CDR3 DNA: TGTGCCAGCAGCGGAGGGACTGAAGCTTTCTTT. It translates to CASSGGTEAFF. The chain recombines TRBV9 with TRBJ1-1; D is uncertain. The CDR3 loop spans 11 amino acids. Trimming removed 3 bases at V and 5 bases at J, with 5 bases between. From germline, CDR1 is SGDLS and CDR2 YYNGEE.

J is TRBJ2-7 and V is TRBV27, with 7 bases identical to TRBD1. CDR1 is MNHEY, CDR2 SMNVEV, per germline (reference sequence). This CDR3 is 15 amino acids long. V was clipped by 5 bases and J by 5 bases; unmatched bases: 12. DNA of the CDR3: TGTGCCAGCAGTACAGCCGACAGGGTAGTAGACGAGCAGTACTTC. This encodes CASSTADRVVDEQYF.

The chain has TRBV18 and TRBJ1-1, with 7 bases fitting TRBD1. The germline V gene encodes CDR1 KGHSH and CDR2 LQKENI. V shed 3 bases, J shed 0 bases, and the junction held 10 bases outside the gene matches. This CDR3 is built from 17 residues. This CDR3 reads CASSPHPLTGMNTEAFF. In DNA, the CDR3 is TGTGCCAGCTCACCGCACCCGCTGACAGGGATGAACACTGAAGCTTTCTTT.

The chain has TRBV9 and TRBJ2-1; 7 nucleotides match TRBD2. This CDR3 region has 15 residues. The germline CDR1 and CDR2 sequences are SGDLS and YYNGEE. J lost 3 bases, V lost 2 bases, and 5 bases had no gene match. Here the CDR3 reads CASSVSGINYNEQFF. CDR3 sequence (DNA): TGTGCCAGCAGCGTGAGCGGGATCAACTACAATGAGCAGTTCTTC.

The chain joins TRBV27 to TRBJ1-5; TRBD1 might be the D (5 bases). The germline V gene encodes CDR1 MNHEY and CDR2 SMNVEV (reference sequence). V gave up 5 bases and J gave up 6 bases, with 11 bases separating them. CDR3 length: 13 amino acids. CDR3 nucleotide sequence: TGTGCCAGCAGTATGACAGCAGCTCAGCCCCAGCATTTT. Amino acids: CASSMTAAQPQHF.

The chain employs TRBV5-1 and TRBJ1-3, with 9 nucleotides matching TRBD1. V shed 4 bases, J shed 1 base, and the junction held 3 bases outside the gene matches. Looked up from germline, CDR1 is SGHRS and CDR2 is YFSETQ. There are 15 residues in the CDR3. CDR3 nucleotides: TGCGCCAGCAGCCGGACAGGGGCGTCTGGAAACACCATATATTTT. Translated: CASSRTGASGNTIYF.

The V gene is TRBV28, the J gene TRBJ2-7; 13 bases match TRBD2. The CDR3 spans 14 residues. The germline CDR1 and CDR2 sequences are MDHEN and SYDVKM. V shed 6 bases and J 3 bases; nucleotides not matched to a gene: 2. This CDR3 reads CASSRLAGGYEQYF. The CDR3 nucleotides read TGTGCCAGCAGCAGACTAGCGGGAGGCTACGAGCAGTACTTC.